These 22 T cell receptor beta chains came from one sample sequenced in a study of graft-versus-host responses after intestinal transplantation. Libraries were prepared by immunoSEQ multiplex PCR; TCRdb keeps only in-frame clonotypes and omits some of them. Among tens of thousands of clones listed, over 75% were seen once. No antigens are known for them. Sequencing was performed on unstimulated CD4+ T cells sorted from spleen or lymph node cells, taken before transplant. The source is a human donor who was the organ donor for an intestinal transplant.

The rearrangement uses TRBV9 and TRBJ1-1; TRBD1 aligns across 7 bases. This CDR3 has 15 residues. V shed 3 bases and J 3 bases; nucleotides not matched to a gene: 8. Germline CDR1 is SGDLS and CDR2 is YYNGEE. CDR3 amino acids: CASSEGGFRDTEAFF. DNA of the CDR3: TGTGCCAGCAGCGAAGGGGGCTTTCGGGACACTGAAGCTTTCTTT.

J is TRBJ1-6 and V is TRBV18; 9 bases are shared with TRBD1. Germline assignment: CDR1 KGHSH and CDR2 LQKENI. J lost 5 bases, V lost 4 bases, and 6 bases had no gene match. The CDR3 sequence is 16 residues long. The CDR3 loop reads CASSRPQGANNSPLHF. In nucleotides, the CDR3 is TGTGCCAGCTCACGACCACAGGGGGCTAATAATTCACCCCTCCACTTT.

The V and J genes are TRBV29-1 and TRBJ2-3; 13 nucleotides agree with TRBD2. Per germline, CDR1 SQVTM and CDR2 ANQGSEA. This CDR3 is 17 amino acids long. V lost 1 base and J lost 5; bases outside the gene matches: 9. CDR3 sequence: CSVEGLTSGGAGDTQYF. The CDR3 nucleotides are TGCAGCGTTGAAGGCCTTACTAGCGGGGGGGCCGGAGATACGCAGTATTTT.

V and J are TRBV5-4 and TRBJ1-2, with D tentatively TRBD1 (6 bases). Germline assignment: CDR1 SGHNT and CDR2 YYREEE (reference sequence). Trimming removed 3 bases from V and 4 bases from J, with 13 bases in between. The CDR3 extends over 14 amino acids. CDR3 region: CASSWGRESYGYTF. The CDR3 DNA is TGTGCCAGCAGCTGGGGGCGGGAGTCCTATGGCTACACCTTC. The variable domain in full, completed from reference TRBV5-4 and TRBJ1-2, reads ETGVTQSPTHLIKTRGQQVTLRCSSQSGHNTVSWYQQALGQGPQFIFQYYREEENGRGNFPPRFSGLQFPNYSSELNVNALELDDSALYLCASSWGRESYGYTFGSGTRLTVV.

This chain joins TRBV28 and TRBJ1-4, with TRBD1 identical over 7 bases. The CDR3 loop spans 12 amino acids. J lost 14 bases, V lost 6 bases, and 9 bases had no gene match. The germline gives CDR1 MDHEN, CDR2 SYDVKM. CDR3 sequence (DNA): TGTGCCAGCAGCGCTAGGGGACAGACCCTGTTTTTT. This encodes CASSARGQTLFF.

This clone has just a few counts. The chain uses TRBV5-1 and TRBJ2-2; D is ambiguous. Trimming removed 1 base from V and 0 bases from J, with 7 bases in between. Germline lookup yields CDR1 SGHRS and CDR2 YFSETQ. The CDR3 covers 15 residues. In nucleotides, the CDR3 is TGCGCCAGCAGCTTGTCTAACTCGAACACCGGGGAGCTGTTTTTT. It translates to CASSLSNSNTGELFF.

V is TRBV18 and J is TRBJ1-1, with D possibly TRBD1 on 5 matching bases. Deletions cut 0 bases from V and 5 bases from J, with 7 bases between. Germline V gene sequence: CDR1 KGHSH, CDR2 LQKENI. This CDR3 region has 13 residues. As DNA, the CDR3 is TGTGCCAGCTCACCACCACAGGTGACTGAAGCTTTCTTT. It is translated as CASSPPQVTEAFF.

V usage is TRBV7-9 and J usage is TRBJ1-1; D may be TRBD1 (6 bases). CDR3 length: 14 amino acids. V shed 4 bases and J shed 3 bases, with 12 bases lying between them. Germline CDR1 SEHNR, CDR2 FQNEAQ (reference sequence). CDR3 DNA sequence: TGTGCCAGCAGCTATGGGGGCTCCGACACTGAAGCTTTCTTT. Translated: CASSYGGSDTEAFF.

The chain combines TRBV18 with TRBJ2-3, with 7 bases fitting TRBD1. This CDR3 spans 17 amino acids. CDR1 and CDR2 (germline): KGHSH, LQKENI. V was pared by 2 bases and J by 1 base, with 9 bases of the junction left unmatched. The CDR3 DNA reads as TGTGCCAGCTCACCAATCAACGGACAGGTGGGCACAGATACGCAGTATTTT. Its protein is CASSPINGQVGTDTQYF.

CDR3 loop: CAWSDTDSNQPQHF. The CDR3 coding sequence is TGTGCCTGGAGTGACACCGATAGCAATCAGCCCCAGCATTTT. J is TRBJ1-5 and V is TRBV30; D ambiguous. CDR3 length: 14 residues. V gave up 1 base and J gave up 0 bases, with 7 bases separating them. Germline V gene sequence: CDR1 GTSNPN, CDR2 SVGIG (reference sequence).

V usage is TRBV7-8 and J usage is TRBJ1-6; 7 bases match TRBD1. This CDR3 has 15 amino acids. The V segment lost 1 base and the J segment 10 bases; nucleotides outside the gene matches: 7. The V gene's germline CDR1 is SGHVS and CDR2 FQNEAQ. DNA for the CDR3: TGTGCCAGCAGCTTAGGTGGGACAGTTGGGTCACCCCTCCACTTT. Protein sequence: CASSLGGTVGSPLHF.

This chain uses TRBV7-3 with TRBJ2-3; TRBD2 might be the D (5 bases). The CDR3 consists of 14 residues. Looked up from germline, CDR1 is SGHTA and CDR2 is FQGTGA. Trimming left V 5 bases short and J 2 bases short, with 11 bases between. CDR3 coding DNA: TGTGCCAGCAGCCCTAGCCGGGACACAGATACGCAGTATTTT. This encodes CASSPSRDTDTQYF.

The CDR3 loop reads CASSLGTGQPQHF. The CDR3 nucleotides are TGCGCCAGCAGCTTGGGTACGGGTCAGCCCCAGCATTTT. The chain joins TRBV5-1 to TRBJ1-5; D remains ambiguous. Germline CDR1 SGHRS, CDR2 YFSETQ. V lost 0 bases, J lost 6 bases, and 7 bases lay in between. The CDR3 runs to 13 residues.

The chain uses TRBV19 and TRBJ1-2, with D possibly matching TRBD1 (6 bases). CDR1 is LNHDA and CDR2 is SQIVND in the germline V gene (reference sequence). The CDR3 sequence is 13 residues long. The V end was cut by 7 bases, the J end by 4 bases, with 13 bases between. This CDR3 reads CASTWGGPYGYTF. CDR3 bases: TGTGCCAGTACCTGGGGGGGCCCCTATGGCTACACCTTC.

This chain links TRBV5-6 with TRBJ2-7; D is uncertain. Looked up from germline, CDR1 is SGHDT and CDR2 is YYEEEE. This CDR3 is 14 amino acids long. V lost 0 bases and J lost 3, with 10 bases in between. The CDR3 protein is CASSLGGRVYEQYV. The DNA for the CDR3 is TGTGCCAGCAGCTTGGGAGGCAGAGTCTACGAGCAGTACGTC.

The chain combines TRBV27 with TRBJ2-3; D is possibly TRBD1 (5 bases). The CDR3 is 16 residues long. Trimming took off 1 base at V and 1 base at J, with 12 bases between the two ends. In germline, CDR1 is MNHEY, CDR2 SMNVEV (reference sequence). This CDR3 is CASSLLGLGGTDTQYF. In DNA, the CDR3 is TGTGCCAGCAGTTTATTGGGGCTTGGGGGCACAGATACGCAGTATTTT.

Of note for this clone: Other DNA sequences within the sample encode an identical CDR3. The V gene is TRBV11-2, the J gene TRBJ1-1; D gene uncertain. Deletions cut 0 bases from V and 4 bases from J, with 6 bases between. This CDR3 region has 13 residues. Germline-derived CDR1 and CDR2 are SGHAT and FQNNGV. In nucleotides, the CDR3 is TGTGCCAGCAGCTTAGATCCCCGCACTGAAGCTTTCTTT. The encoded protein is CASSLDPRTEAFF.

This rearrangement joins TRBV2 to TRBJ2-3; 8 positions match TRBD2. This CDR3 spans 14 amino acids. V shed 5 bases, J shed 3 bases, and the junction held 4 bases outside the gene matches. CDR1 is SNHLY and CDR2 is FYNNEI in the germline V gene. The CDR3 nucleotides read TGTGCCAGCAGTAGGGAGCGGGGGACAGATACGCAGTATTTT. The encoded protein is CASSRERGTDTQYF.

J is TRBJ2-1 and V is TRBV9; TRBD1 is a possible D gene (6 bases). The germline V gene has CDR1 SGDLS and CDR2 YYNGEE. The CDR3 is made up of 15 amino acids. Trimming shortened V by 4 bases and J by 4 bases, and 15 bases separated the two germline ends. This chain's CDR3 is CASSPRDKTYNEQFF. As DNA, the CDR3 is TGTGCCAGCAGCCCCCGGGACAAGACGTACAATGAGCAGTTCTTC.

The CDR3, as DNA: TGCAGCGTTGATTTGACAGCTAGCACAGATACGCAGTATTTT. It encodes CSVDLTASTDTQYF. This chain uses TRBV29-1 with TRBJ2-3, with D possibly being TRBD1 (5 bases). Germline-derived CDR1 and CDR2 are SQVTM and ANQGSEA. The CDR3 contains 14 residues. V was cut by 3 bases and J by 0 bases, with 10 bases left in between.

The chain employs TRBV7-2 and TRBJ1-1; 8 bases align to TRBD1. The CDR3 extends over 17 amino acids. Germline values: CDR1 SGHTA, CDR2 FQGNSA. The V and J ends lost 2 bases and 10 bases, in that order; junction bases with no gene match: 18. The chain's CDR3 is CASSLSLLPGQATGAFF. DNA for the CDR3: TGTGCCAGCAGCTTATCCCTCCTCCCGGGACAGGCCACCGGAGCTTTCTTT.

The V gene is TRBV19, the J gene TRBJ2-3; 9 bases are a match to TRBD2. V lost 3 bases, J lost 6 bases, and 13 bases stayed unmatched. Germline loops: CDR1 LNHDA, CDR2 SQIVND (reference sequence). The CDR3 loop spans 17 amino acids. CDR3 sequence reads: CASSIRSGGSFGDTQYF. The CDR3 DNA sequence: TGTGCCAGTAGTATTCGTAGCGGGGGCTCATTCGGGGATACGCAGTATTTT.